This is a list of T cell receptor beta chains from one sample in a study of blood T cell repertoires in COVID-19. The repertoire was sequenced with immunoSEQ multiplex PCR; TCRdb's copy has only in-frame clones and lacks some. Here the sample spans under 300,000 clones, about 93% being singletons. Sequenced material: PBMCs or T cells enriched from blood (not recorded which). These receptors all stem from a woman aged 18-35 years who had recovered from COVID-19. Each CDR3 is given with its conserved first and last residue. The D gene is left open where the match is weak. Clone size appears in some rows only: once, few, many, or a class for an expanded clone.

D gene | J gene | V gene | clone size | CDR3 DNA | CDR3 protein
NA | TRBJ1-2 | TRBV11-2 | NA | TGTGCCAGCAGCTTAGAGGACAAGGGGGTATACACCTTC | CASSLEDKGVYTF
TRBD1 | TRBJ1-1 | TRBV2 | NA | TGTGCCAGCAGTGAGTCGGGACAGACGTCGATGGTCTTT | CASSESGQTSMVF
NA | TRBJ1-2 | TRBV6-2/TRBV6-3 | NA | TGTGCCAGCAGTTATCCCCAGTCCTATGGCTACACCTTC | CASSYPQSYGYTF
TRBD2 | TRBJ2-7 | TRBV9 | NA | TGTGCCAGCAGCGTATCCCAACAAGCGGGAGCGGGAGAGCAGTACTTC | CASSVSQQAGAGEQYF
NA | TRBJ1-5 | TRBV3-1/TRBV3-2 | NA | TGTGCCAGCAGCCTAGACGAGACAGGATCGAATCAGCCCCAGCATTTT | CASSLDETGSNQPQHF
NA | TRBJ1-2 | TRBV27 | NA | TGTGCCAGCAGTTTTCGTGGGCTTCACTATGGCTACACCTTC | CASSFRGLHYGYTF
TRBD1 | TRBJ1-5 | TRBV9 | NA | TGTGCCAGCAGCTCGACAGGGGATCAGCCCCAGCATTTT | CASSSTGDQPQHF
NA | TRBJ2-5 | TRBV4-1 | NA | TGCGCCAGCAGCCAAGAGGGGACTACAGGGCGAGGAGAGACCCAGTACTTC | CASSQEGTTGRGETQYF
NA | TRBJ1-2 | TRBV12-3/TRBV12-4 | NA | TGTGCCAGCAGTTCCCGACAGAATTATGGCTACACCTTC | CASSSRQNYGYTF
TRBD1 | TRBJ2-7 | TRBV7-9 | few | TGTGCCAGCAGCCCCGCGGGCAGGGGGCGCGCCTACGAGCAGTACTTC | CASSPAGRGRAYEQYF
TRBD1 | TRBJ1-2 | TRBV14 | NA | TGTGCCAGCAGCCAAGCCATAGGACAGGGGGGCTATGGCTACACCTTC | CASSQAIGQGGYGYTF
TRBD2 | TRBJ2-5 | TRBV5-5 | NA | TGTGCCAGCAGCTTGGTGGTAGCGGGAGGAGGCCAAGAGACCCAGTACTTC | CASSLVVAGGGQETQYF
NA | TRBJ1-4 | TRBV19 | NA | TGTGCCACCTCCCTTGGGACACGCAATGAAAAACTGTTTTTT | CATSLGTRNEKLFF
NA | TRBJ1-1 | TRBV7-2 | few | TGTGCCAGCAGCTTAGCAGGGGCAACTGAAGCTTTCTTT | CASSLAGATEAFF
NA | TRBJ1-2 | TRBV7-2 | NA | TGTGCCAGCAGCTTAGTAGTGCACAGGGGCTACACCTTC | CASSLVVHRGYTF
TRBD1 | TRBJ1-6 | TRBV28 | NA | TGTGCCAGCAGTTACGGGACAGGGCTCAATTCACCCCTCCACTTT | CASSYGTGLNSPLHF
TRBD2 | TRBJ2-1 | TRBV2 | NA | TGTGCCAGCAGCGAGGGACTAGCGGGAAAGCAGTTCTTC | CASSEGLAGKQFF
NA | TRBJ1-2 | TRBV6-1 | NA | TGTGCCAGCAGTGAAGCGCGGGGGGGTTCCTATGGCTACACCTTC | CASSEARGGSYGYTF
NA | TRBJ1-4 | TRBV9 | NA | TGTGCCAGCAGCGTAGCGACAGTTCCTAATGAAAAACTGTTTTTT | CASSVATVPNEKLFF
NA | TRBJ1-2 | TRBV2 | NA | TGTGCCAGCAGTGAGGGGACATTCTATGGCTACACCTTC | CASSEGTFYGYTF
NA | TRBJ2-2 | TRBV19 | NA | TGTGCCAGTAGTATAACACCAGGGGGGACCGGGGAGCTGTTTTTT | CASSITPGGTGELFF
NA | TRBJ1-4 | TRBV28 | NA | TGTGCCAGCAGTTTGGGGACAAGGGAACTGTTTTTT | CASSLGTRELFF
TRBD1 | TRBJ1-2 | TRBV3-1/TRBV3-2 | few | TGTGCCAGCAGTCTACTCGACAGGGACTATGGCTACACCTTC | CASSLLDRDYGYTF
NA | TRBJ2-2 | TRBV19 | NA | TGTGCCAGTAGCCCCTGGGGAGAGAACACCGGGGAGCTGTTTTTT | CASSPWGENTGELFF
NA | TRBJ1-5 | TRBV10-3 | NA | TGTGCCATCAGTGAGGGGCAGGTACATAGCAATCAGCCCCAGCATTTT | CAISEGQVHSNQPQHF
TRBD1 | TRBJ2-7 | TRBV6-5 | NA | TGTGCCAGCAGTTTATCAGGGGGAGCCAGCTCCTACGAGCAGTACTTC | CASSLSGGASSYEQYF
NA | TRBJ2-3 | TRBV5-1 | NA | TGCGCCAGCAGCTTGGAAGGGGCCGGAGATACGCAGTATTTT | CASSLEGAGDTQYF
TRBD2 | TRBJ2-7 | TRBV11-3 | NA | TGTGCCAGCAGCTCCCCCTGGGTACTAGCGGAGGGGGAGCAGTACTTC | CASSSPWVLAEGEQYF
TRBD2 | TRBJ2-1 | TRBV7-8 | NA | TGTGCCAGCAGTTCCCTCCCGGGACTAGCGTTTAATGAGCAGTTCTTC | CASSSLPGLAFNEQFF
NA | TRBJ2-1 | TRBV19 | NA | TGTGCCAGTAGTATCCTAGTCGATTATTACAATGAGCAGTTCTTC | CASSILVDYYNEQFF
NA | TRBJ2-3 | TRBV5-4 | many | TGTGCCAGCAGCTTGGGCGGGGTGAGCACAGATACGCAGTATTTT | CASSLGGVSTDTQYF
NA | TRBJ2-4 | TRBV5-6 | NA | TGTGCCAGCCAGATAGTGGGGCCCAAAAACATTCAGTACTTC | CASQIVGPKNIQYF
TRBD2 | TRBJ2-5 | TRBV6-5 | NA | TGTGCCAGTAGCGGGAGCCGAAAGGAGACCCAGTACTTC | CASSGSRKETQYF
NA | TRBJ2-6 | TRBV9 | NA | TGTGCCAGCAGCGTGGGGGCCACTGGGGCCAACGTCCTGACTTTC | CASSVGATGANVLTF